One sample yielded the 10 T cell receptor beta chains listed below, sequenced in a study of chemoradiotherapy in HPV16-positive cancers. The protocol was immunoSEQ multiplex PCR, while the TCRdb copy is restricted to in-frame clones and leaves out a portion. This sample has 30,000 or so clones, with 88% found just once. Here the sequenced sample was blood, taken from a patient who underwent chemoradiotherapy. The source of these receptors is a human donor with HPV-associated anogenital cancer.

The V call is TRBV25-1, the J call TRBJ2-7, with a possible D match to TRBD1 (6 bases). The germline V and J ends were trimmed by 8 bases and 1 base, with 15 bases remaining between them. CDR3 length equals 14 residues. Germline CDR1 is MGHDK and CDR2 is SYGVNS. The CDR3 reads CASSTVQGSYEQYF. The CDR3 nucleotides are TGTGCCAGCTCAACCGTACAGGGATCCTACGAGCAGTACTTC.

CDR3 sequence: CASSFPRDRYQETQYF. CDR3 coding DNA: TGTGCCAGCAGTTTTCCCCGAGACAGGTACCAAGAGACCCAGTACTTC. The V and J genes are TRBV28 and TRBJ2-5, with D possibly matching TRBD1 (6 bases). This CDR3 is 16 amino acids long. Germline loops: CDR1 MDHEN, CDR2 SYDVKM. V was cut by 3 bases and J by 0 bases, with 14 bases left in between.

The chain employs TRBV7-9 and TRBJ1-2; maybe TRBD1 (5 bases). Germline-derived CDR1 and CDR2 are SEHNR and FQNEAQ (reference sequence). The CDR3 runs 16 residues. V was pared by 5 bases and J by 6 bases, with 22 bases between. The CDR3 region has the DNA TGTGCCAGCAGCCCCCACGGTGTCAGGGCGTTAGATGGCTACACCTTC. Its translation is CASSPHGVRALDGYTF.

CDR3 amino acids: CATRSYNEQFF. The CDR3 region has the DNA TGTGCCACCCGCTCCTACAATGAGCAGTTCTTC. The genes are TRBV28 and TRBJ2-1; D not resolved. V lost 10 bases and J 0 bases, leaving 4 bases between the germline ends. The CDR3 runs to 11 residues. Germline V gene data show CDR1 as MDHEN and CDR2 as SYDVKM.

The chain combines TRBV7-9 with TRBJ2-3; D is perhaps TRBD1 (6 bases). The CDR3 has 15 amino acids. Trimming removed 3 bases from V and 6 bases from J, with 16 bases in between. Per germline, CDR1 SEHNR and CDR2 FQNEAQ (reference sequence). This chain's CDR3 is CASSFWGPEGDTQYF. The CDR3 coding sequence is TGTGCCAGCAGCTTTTGGGGGCCAGAAGGGGATACGCAGTATTTT.

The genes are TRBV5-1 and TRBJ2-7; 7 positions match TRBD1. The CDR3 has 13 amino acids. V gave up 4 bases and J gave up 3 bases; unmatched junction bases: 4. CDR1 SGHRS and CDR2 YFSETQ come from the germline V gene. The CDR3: CASSTGERYEQYF. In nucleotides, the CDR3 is TGCGCCAGCAGCACAGGGGAACGCTACGAGCAGTACTTC. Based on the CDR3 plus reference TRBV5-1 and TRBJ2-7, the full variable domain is KAGVTQTPRYLIKTRGQQVTLSCSPISGHRSVSWYQQTPGQGLQFLFEYFSETQRNKGNFPGRFSGRQFSNSRSEMNVSTLELGDSALYLCASSTGERYEQYFGPGTRLTVT.

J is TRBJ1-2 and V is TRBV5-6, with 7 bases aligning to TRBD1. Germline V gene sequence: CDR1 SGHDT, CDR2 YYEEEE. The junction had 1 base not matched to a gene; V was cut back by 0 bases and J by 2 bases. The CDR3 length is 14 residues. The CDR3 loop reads CASSLGGQNYGYTF. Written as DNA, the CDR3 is TGTGCCAGCAGCTTGGGGGGACAGAACTATGGCTACACCTTC.

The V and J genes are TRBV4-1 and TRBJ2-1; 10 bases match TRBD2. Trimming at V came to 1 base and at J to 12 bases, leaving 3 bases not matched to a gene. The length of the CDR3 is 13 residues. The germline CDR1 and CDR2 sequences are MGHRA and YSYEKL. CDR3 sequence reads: CASSQGLAGGQFF. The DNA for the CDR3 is TGCGCCAGCAGCCAAGGCTTAGCGGGAGGGCAGTTCTTC.

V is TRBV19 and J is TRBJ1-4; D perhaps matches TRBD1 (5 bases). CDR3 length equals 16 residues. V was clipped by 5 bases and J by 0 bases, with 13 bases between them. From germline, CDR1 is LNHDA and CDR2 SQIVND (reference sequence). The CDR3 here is CASSEGRRSTNEKLFF. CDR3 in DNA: TGTGCCAGTAGTGAGGGGAGGCGATCAACTAATGAAAAACTGTTTTTT.

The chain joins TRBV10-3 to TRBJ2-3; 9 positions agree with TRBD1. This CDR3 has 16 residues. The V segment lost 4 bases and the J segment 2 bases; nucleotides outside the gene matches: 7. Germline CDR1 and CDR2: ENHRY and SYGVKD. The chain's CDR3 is CAISVSTGGDTDTQYF. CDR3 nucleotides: TGTGCCATCAGTGTGTCGACAGGGGGGGACACAGATACGCAGTATTTT.